This entry lists 27 T cell receptor beta chains sequenced from one sample in a study of blood T cells in healthy people across ages. Alongside a J-beta primer mix, a sample-barcoded 5' primer served in a second PCR lasting roughly 7 to 11 cycles. One entry per CDR3 protein results from TCRdb running MiXCR on the 5' RACE reads. The sample consists of 250,000 to 300,000 distinct CDR3 sequences, 27% of them appearing once. What was sequenced was blood. The receptor source for this set is a woman between 65 and 79 years old in good health.

This clonotype was picked up a small number of times. The V and J genes are TRBV6-6 and TRBJ1-2; D is unclear. CDR3 length equals 14 residues. Germline V gene data show CDR1 as MNHNY and CDR2 as SVGAGI (reference sequence). V was pared by 6 bases and J by 3 bases, with 14 bases between. CDR3 nucleotides: TGTGCCAGCAGACGAACCGGGAACGACTATGGCTACACCTTC. This translates into CASRRTGNDYGYTF.

Remarks on this clonotype: An end of the junction does not agree with germline; a read error may underlie this. CDR3 nucleotides: TGTGCCACCAGTGGGACCGGGACAGGGGGCACAGGTACGCAGTATTTT. Amino acids: CATSGTGTGGTGTQYF. The chain uses TRBV24-1 and TRBJ2-3; 12 nucleotides align to TRBD1. Germline V gene data show CDR1 as KGHDR and CDR2 as SFDVKD. This CDR3 contains 16 residues.

The V call is TRBV6-1, the J call TRBJ1-2; D is perhaps TRBD1 (6 bases). Trimming took 8 bases from V and 2 from J, leaving 24 bases between them. The germline V gene encodes CDR1 MNHNS and CDR2 SASEGT. This CDR3 spans 17 amino acids. This CDR3 reads CASSFPFIGGANYGYTF. CDR3 bases: TGTGCCAGCTCATTCCCCTTTATCGGGGGCGCCAACTATGGCTACACCTTC.

Of note for this clonotype: Without the conserved terminal phenylalanine or tryptophan, this CDR3 likely stems from a read error. This sequence joins TRBV6-4 and TRBJ2-1, with 8 bases that match TRBD2. Trimming at V came to 5 bases and at J to 0 bases, leaving 3 bases not matched to a gene. The germline V gene encodes CDR1 MRHNA and CDR2 SNTAGT. The CDR3 is 15 amino acids. This chain's CDR3 is CASSRSGSSYNEQFL. CDR3 in DNA: TGTGCCAGCAGTCGGAGCGGGAGCTCCTACAATGAGCAGTTCCTC.

In its sample, this clonotype was seen a few times. Its ends do not fully match the called genes, so a read error is possible. This chain links TRBV15 with TRBJ2-1; tentatively, D is TRBD1 (6 bases). CDR1 and CDR2 (germline): LNHNV, YYDKDF (reference sequence). CDR3 length: 15 amino acids. CDR3: CATSRAGAYYDEQFF. The CDR3 bases are TGTGCCACCAGCAGAGCAGGGGCGTACTACGATGAGCAGTTCTTC.

The genes are TRBV27 and TRBJ1-2; D is ambiguous. Trimming took 6 bases from V and 6 from J, leaving 14 bases between them. This CDR3 has 13 amino acids. Germline lookup yields CDR1 MNHEY and CDR2 SMNVEV (reference sequence). The CDR3 protein is CASRPGGRDGYTF. The CDR3 region has the DNA TGTGCCAGCAGGCCCGGAGGGCGCGATGGCTACACCTTC.

The chain carries TRBV20-1 and TRBJ2-1; possibly TRBD2 for D (6 bases). V lost 4 bases and J 0 bases, leaving 16 bases between the germline ends. Per germline, CDR1 DFQATT and CDR2 SNEGSKA (reference sequence). This CDR3 has 16 amino acids. CDR3 in DNA: TGCAGTGCTACCGTGGTAGCGGTAAGCTCCTACAATGAGCAGTTCTTC. Translated, it gives CSATVVAVSSYNEQFF.

The V call is TRBV20-1, the J call TRBJ2-1; possibly TRBD1 for D (6 bases). The CDR3 extends over 14 amino acids. Germline V lookup: CDR1 DFQATT, CDR2 SNEGSKA (reference sequence). Trimming removed 4 bases from V and 4 bases from J, with 14 bases in between. As DNA, the CDR3 is TGCAGTGCTACTGAGGGACAAGGGTACAATGAGCAGTTCTTC. Translating it yields CSATEGQGYNEQFF.

This clonotype was observed many times. The genes are TRBV6-1 and TRBJ1-6, with D hard to call. CDR3 length: 17 residues. Germline values: CDR1 MNHNS, CDR2 SASEGT. The germline V and J ends were trimmed by 2 bases and 0 bases, with 11 bases remaining between them. In DNA form, the CDR3 reads TGTGCCAGCAGTGAAAATGAGAGGAGCTCCTATAATTCACCCCTCCACTTT. It translates to CASSENERSSYNSPLHF.

This clonotype occurred a few times. This chain joins TRBV5-1 and TRBJ2-5; perhaps D is TRBD1 or TRBD2 (6 bases each). The CDR3 is 14 amino acids. V gave up 2 bases and J gave up 3 bases, with 11 bases separating them. Germline V CDR1 and CDR2: SGHRS, YFSETQ. CDR3 coding DNA: TGCGCCAGCAGCTTTCTAGGGGGGAAAGAGACCCAGTACTTC. Translating gives CASSFLGGKETQYF.

The gene calls are TRBV20-1 and TRBJ1-5; D possibly corresponds to TRBD1 (6 bases). V was shortened by 6 bases and J by 4 bases, with 16 bases between the two germline ends. CDR3 size: 14 residues. The V gene's germline CDR1 is DFQATT and CDR2 SNEGSKA (reference sequence). The CDR3 region is CSALDRIQNQPQHF. DNA of the CDR3: TGCAGTGCCCTGGACAGAATTCAAAATCAGCCCCAGCATTTT.

This clonotype turned up a few times. V gene TRBV5-1 combines with J gene TRBJ2-7, with 7 positions matching TRBD1. The CDR3 has 14 residues. Germline V gives CDR1 SGHRS, CDR2 YFSETQ. Trimming took 4 bases from V and 2 from J; bases not matched to a gene: 6. The CDR3 region has the DNA TGCGCCAGCAGCGGAACAGGGGTCGCCTACGAGCAGTACTTC. Amino acid sequence: CASSGTGVAYEQYF.

This clonotype was picked up many times. The chain joins TRBV4-1 to TRBJ1-1, with D possibly TRBD1 on 5 matching bases. This CDR3 has 14 residues. Between the trimmed V and J ends, which lost 0 bases and 4 bases, there was a span of 9 bases. The germline gives CDR1 MGHRA, CDR2 YSYEKL. CDR3 residues: CASSQDRDVTEAFF. CDR3 DNA: TGCGCCAGCAGCCAAGACAGGGATGTCACTGAAGCTTTCTTT.

This sequence joins TRBV7-2 and TRBJ1-2; D gene unclear. Trimming removed 7 bases from V and 1 base from J, with 13 bases in between. The CDR3 sequence is 14 residues long. Looked up from germline, CDR1 is SGHTA and CDR2 is FQGNSA. The chain's CDR3 is CASTTFSINYGYTF. CDR3 DNA sequence: TGTGCCAGCACCACGTTCAGCATTAACTATGGCTACACCTTC.

The CDR3 nucleotides are TGTGCCAGCAGCCAGGACAGGGTAAATGAAAAACTGTTTTTT. Its protein product is CASSQDRVNEKLFF. This chain uses TRBV7-9 with TRBJ1-4; 8 bases fit TRBD1. CDR3 size: 14 residues. CDR1 is SEHNR and CDR2 is FQNEAQ in the germline V gene (reference sequence). V was pared by 5 bases and J by 5 bases, with 4 bases of the junction left unmatched.

This clonotype occurred a few times. The junction departs from germline at one end; a sequencing error may be responsible. V gene TRBV7-9 combines with J gene TRBJ1-4; no reliable D call. The V gene's germline CDR1 is SEHNR and CDR2 FQNEAQ (reference sequence). This CDR3 has 12 amino acids. Here the CDR3 DNA reads TGTGCCAGCAGCGCCGGGGTTTCGCCCATCAATTTT. This translates into CASSAGVSPINF.

This chain uses TRBV29-1 with TRBJ1-1; 11 nucleotides line up with TRBD1. This CDR3 contains 13 residues. V lost 6 bases, J lost 2 bases, and 2 bases stayed unmatched. CDR1 is SQVTM and CDR2 is ANQGSEA in the germline V gene. The CDR3 bases are TGCAGCGTGGGACAGGGGGTAAACACTGAAGCTTTCTTT. This encodes CSVGQGVNTEAFF.

Only a few counts were recorded for this clonotype. The genes are TRBV5-5 and TRBJ2-7; D gene ambiguous. With 1 base removed from V and 5 bases from J, the gap between germline ends came to 7 bases. Germline CDR1 SGHKS, CDR2 YYEKEE (reference sequence). The CDR3 spans 12 residues. The CDR3: CASSLPLHEQYF. The CDR3 DNA sequence: TGTGCCAGCAGCTTGCCCCTCCACGAGCAGTACTTC.

The J gene is TRBJ1-1, the V gene TRBV29-1; TRBD1 matches 12 bases. The CDR3 extends over 15 amino acids. CDR1 and CDR2 from the germline V gene are SQVTM and ANQGSEA. The V gene end was trimmed by 4 bases and the J gene end by 5 bases; junction bases not matched to a gene: 8. The CDR3 loop reads CSVGGSGQGATEAFF. CDR3 nucleotide sequence: TGCAGCGTTGGAGGTTCGGGACAGGGGGCTACTGAAGCTTTCTTT.

The chain couples TRBV28 to TRBJ2-5; TRBD1 is a possible D gene (6 bases). CDR3 length: 14 residues. The germline V and J ends were trimmed by 5 bases and 4 bases, with 14 bases remaining between them. Germline CDR1 and CDR2: MDHEN and SYDVKM. The CDR3 bases are TGTGCCAGCAGTGGACAGCCTGACGGAGAGACCCAGTACTTC. Translating gives CASSGQPDGETQYF.

The J gene is TRBJ2-5, the V gene TRBV15; D is unclear. The end of the DNA aligns better with TRBJ2-1, so the J call may be wrong. Germline V gives CDR1 LNHNV, CDR2 YYDKDF (reference sequence). This CDR3 region has 13 residues. The CDR3 DNA reads as TGTGCCACCAGCGCCCGATTGGGTAGTGAGCAGTTCTTC. It translates to CATSARLGSEQFF.

In its sample, this clonotype was seen a few times. The chain links TRBV7-2 to TRBJ2-7; possible D gene TRBD2, 6 bases. The J call is in doubt because the DNA end fits TRBJ2-5 better. Germline lookup yields CDR1 SGHTA and CDR2 FQGNSA. CDR3 length: 15 amino acids. The CDR3 protein is CASSRGVSEVGTQYF. DNA of the CDR3: TGTGCCAGCAGCCGCGGGGTCAGTGAGGTTGGGACCCAGTACTTC.

V and J are TRBV7-2 and TRBJ1-2, with D possibly being TRBD1 (6 bases). Germline values: CDR1 SGHTA, CDR2 FQGNSA. Trimming stripped 3 bases from V and 4 bases from J, with 15 bases between. The CDR3 consists of 15 residues. The CDR3 DNA reads TGTGCCAGCAGCTTGTCTTTGACAGGACGCTATGGCTACACCTTC. Translation gives CASSLSLTGRYGYTF.

This chain links TRBV20-1 with TRBJ1-2, with 8 bases lining up with TRBD1. CDR3 size: 13 residues. V trimming: 4 bases; J trimming: 6 bases; junction bases outside the gene matches: 7. The germline gives CDR1 DFQATT, CDR2 SNEGSKA (reference sequence). Here the CDR3 reads CSAIQDRVDGYTF. The CDR3 bases are TGCAGTGCTATCCAGGACAGGGTCGATGGCTACACCTTC.

V and J are TRBV12-3 or TRBV12-4 and TRBJ2-6; the D gene is possibly TRBD1 (5 bases). The CDR3 is 13 amino acids. Trimming shortened V by 6 bases and J by 12 bases, and 15 bases separated the two germline ends. CDR3 loop: CASSLLSQAVLTF. Here the CDR3 DNA reads TGTGCCAGCAGCCTCCTTTCACAGGCCGTCCTGACTTTC.

The V gene is TRBV3-1, the J gene TRBJ2-5; 9 nucleotides align to TRBD2. The DNA end favors TRBJ2-1, so the J call may be wrong. In germline, CDR1 is LGHDT, CDR2 YNNKEL (reference sequence). The CDR3 is 19 residues long. CDR3 sequence reads: CASSQDSLKGRGRGHEQFF. DNA for the CDR3: TGTGCCAGCAGCCAAGACTCCCTAAAAGGGCGCGGGAGGGGCCATGAGCAGTTCTTC.

A note on this clonotype: The junction shows a germline mismatch at one end, possibly a read error. This sequence joins TRBV6-9 and TRBJ1-4; D unclear. This CDR3 contains 10 residues. Germline lookup yields CDR1 MNHGY and CDR2 SVAAGI. The CDR3 bases are TGTGTCAGCATGGGCGAAAAACTGTTTTTT. This encodes CVSMGEKLFF.